This TCR beta chain was identified during a study of blood T cell repertoires in COVID-19. Study-level information: PBMCs, B-cell-depleted T cells, or T cells were the source of the cDNA or gDNA that made up the material.

Study processing details: Reference gene primer amplification gave nucleated cell count estimates. Using immunoSEQ multiplex PCR, the repertoire was profiled, and TCRdb retains in-frame clones only, with some absent. For V, J and clone size, that table is used; D and trimming come from the DNA. The sample yields about 260,000 clones, approximately 80% seen once. The germline V gene encodes CDR1 SGHNT and CDR2 YENEEA. The CDR3 sequence is 17 residues long. With V trimmed by 1 base and J by 5 bases, 11 bases remained unmatched. This TCR came from a man between 60 and 70 years old with acute or convalescent COVID-19. The sequencing input was peripheral blood. The chain couples TRBV11-3 to TRBJ2-5; 9 bases align to TRBD2. The DNA for the CDR3 is TGTGCCAGCAGCTTAGGAGCGGGGGGCATTGTGGGTGAGACCCAGTACTTC. This sequence encodes CASSLGAGGIVGETQYF.